This note documents a single TCR beta chain sequence. This entry is derived from a study of metastatic and nonmetastatic thyroid tumors. The V and J ends lost 10 bases and 2 bases, in that order; junction bases with no gene match: 10. The CDR3 totals 15 residues. CDR1 is SGDLS and CDR2 is YYNGEE in the germline V gene. TCRdb re-processed the PCR reads through MiXCR. Among approximately 15,000 clones listed, about 32% were seen once. Among the patients, none had received any treatment before thyroid surgery. The rearrangement links TRBV9 to TRBJ2-1; 9 positions match TRBD2. The receptor was derived from a male donor with papillary thyroid cancer or a benign thyroid nodule (not recorded which). Some clones in this sample may be carry-over from other donors' samples. Sequencing input: tumor tissue. The CDR3 loop reads CAPITKREAYNEQFF. The CDR3 coding sequence is TGTGCCCCCATAACCAAGCGGGAGGCCTACAATGAGCAGTTCTTC.